This T cell receptor (beta chain) was recovered during a study of T cells in Graves' hyperthyroidism and ophthalmopathy. Thyroid ultrasound and orbital computed tomography, with clinical symptoms and serum thyroxine and TRAb, informed diagnoses. Fresh peripheral blood, about 9.3 ml, yielded the PBMCs. V lost 6 bases and J 7 bases, leaving 16 bases between the germline ends. The CDR3 consists of 13 residues. Germline V gene lookup returns CDR1 DFQATT and CDR2 SNEGSKA (reference sequence). This clonotype has a count of ten or more. Its antigen is unidentified. TCR beta CDR3 regions were amplified from RNA. When the TCR CDR3 underwent first-round RT-PCR, the HTBI primer set was used. TCRdb processed the multiplex PCR reads anew with MiXCR; each CDR3 protein has one entry. Among around 520,000 distinct CDR3 sequences listed, around 15% were seen once. Study conclusions and caveats: Ophthalmopathy prediction by the model preceded onset by a median roughly 6 months. Appearing also in blood were most of the thyroid clonotypes expanded above 0.001.

The genes are TRBV20-1 and TRBJ2-1, with D tentatively TRBD1 (5 bases). The sample was blood. The source of this sequence is a woman aged 18-29 years with Graves' hyperthyroidism. The CDR3 DNA reads as TGCAGTGCCAATAGGGGCGGAAAGAATGAGCAGTTCTTC. Translated, it gives CSANRGGKNEQFF.